The rows below give T cell receptor beta chains drawn from one sample of a study of blood T cell repertoires in COVID-19. Clones were sequenced by immunoSEQ multiplex PCR, and TCRdb holds only the in-frame ones, with some missing. The sample has about 45,000 clones, approximately 70% seen once. Sequencing input: peripheral blood. Receptors were obtained from a man aged 80 or over with acute or convalescent COVID-19. The conserved cysteine and the conserved F or W are not part of the CDR3 here. Fields, in order: clone size, V gene, CDR3 protein. The size entry is marked missing in some rows and otherwise reads once, few, many or a size class.

clone_size: few
v_call: TRBV2
cdr3_aa: ASSEASQVETQY

clone_size: NA
v_call: TRBV30
cdr3_aa: AWTKQANYGYT

clone_size: NA
v_call: TRBV27
cdr3_aa: ASKLQGGAESYEQY

clone_size: NA
v_call: TRBV30
cdr3_aa: AWSQQGASSGNTIY

clone_size: few
v_call: TRBV9
cdr3_aa: ASSPWTGMNTEAF

clone_size: NA
v_call: TRBV4-3
cdr3_aa: ASSRTSGTYEQY

clone_size: few
v_call: TRBV2
cdr3_aa: ASGFEGIGEQF

clone_size: NA
v_call: TRBV6-1
cdr3_aa: ASSESGIWAGGEF

clone_size: NA
v_call: TRBV15
cdr3_aa: ATSPSVDTQY

clone_size: NA
v_call: TRBV27
cdr3_aa: ASSLSAGTGYWDTEAF

clone_size: few
v_call: TRBV28
cdr3_aa: ASGPVQGAQGYT

clone_size: NA
v_call: TRBV18
cdr3_aa: ASSATGGRSPLH

clone_size: NA
v_call: TRBV4-1
cdr3_aa: ASSQGGNYEQY

clone_size: few
v_call: TRBV10-3
cdr3_aa: AIRQTYEQY

clone_size: NA
v_call: TRBV18
cdr3_aa: ASSPERDRWTSGDYEQY

clone_size: NA
v_call: TRBV6-5
cdr3_aa: ASREGQLQNSYT

clone_size: NA
v_call: TRBV18
cdr3_aa: ASSPPGGTSGTDTQY

clone_size: NA
v_call: TRBV7-9
cdr3_aa: ASKPREKGGYT

clone_size: NA
v_call: TRBV19
cdr3_aa: ASSAQGAVGEQY

clone_size: NA
v_call: TRBV4-1
cdr3_aa: ASSQDPGQSSGNTIY

clone_size: NA
v_call: TRBV6-1
cdr3_aa: ASSEQGAGKNEQY

clone_size: NA
v_call: TRBV11-2
cdr3_aa: ASSVPLGLNGYT

clone_size: NA
v_call: TRBV12-3/TRBV12-4
cdr3_aa: ASSAGETQY

clone_size: NA
v_call: TRBV5-6
cdr3_aa: ASSLDRVQETQY

clone_size: few
v_call: TRBV15
cdr3_aa: ATSRDARAGGGYT

clone_size: NA
v_call: TRBV11-3
cdr3_aa: ASSLIGTANTGELF

clone_size: NA
v_call: TRBV18
cdr3_aa: ASSQMRGGGPGANVLT

clone_size: NA
v_call: TRBV4-3
cdr3_aa: ASSQGGGVYNEQF

clone_size: NA
v_call: TRBV27
cdr3_aa: ASSPLSGNQPQH

clone_size: NA
v_call: TRBV20-1
cdr3_aa: SASYGLAGGLRYEQY

clone_size: NA
v_call: TRBV5-4
cdr3_aa: ASSFGSNYGYT

clone_size: NA
v_call: TRBV5-1
cdr3_aa: ASSLGGTGDSYEQY

clone_size: few
v_call: TRBV30
cdr3_aa: AWSVGSSYNSPLH

clone_size: NA
v_call: TRBV30
cdr3_aa: AGRTGGVGLF

clone_size: once
v_call: TRBV5-1
cdr3_aa: ASSFTGGSSTDTQY

clone_size: NA
v_call: TRBV9
cdr3_aa: ASSPAGAGGAYGYT

clone_size: once
v_call: TRBV11-3
cdr3_aa: ASSSRTGNRNEQF

clone_size: NA
v_call: TRBV30
cdr3_aa: AWSPGLYEQY

clone_size: NA
v_call: TRBV7-9
cdr3_aa: ASSLADSYTDTQY

clone_size: few
v_call: TRBV6-4
cdr3_aa: ASSEEPTGDYGYT

clone_size: few
v_call: TRBV7-2
cdr3_aa: ASSLGPSRAGNTIY

clone_size: NA
v_call: TRBV3-1/TRBV3-2
cdr3_aa: ASSQEGGGGQY

clone_size: NA
v_call: TRBV4-3
cdr3_aa: ASSPWTSGNTGELF

clone_size: NA
v_call: TRBV19
cdr3_aa: ASSFSRSGLLHNEQF

clone_size: NA
v_call: TRBV15
cdr3_aa: ATSRDPGNTEAF

clone_size: few
v_call: TRBV11-2
cdr3_aa: ASSLEAGGEYNEQF

clone_size: few
v_call: TRBV9
cdr3_aa: ASSSRQGVGTDTQY

clone_size: NA
v_call: TRBV5-6
cdr3_aa: ASRRQGTVNVLT

clone_size: NA
v_call: TRBV5-1
cdr3_aa: ASTPTDTSYEQY

clone_size: few
v_call: TRBV7-3
cdr3_aa: ASSLHSRGDTGELF

clone_size: NA
v_call: TRBV6-5
cdr3_aa: ASRAGISSGNTIY

clone_size: few
v_call: TRBV19
cdr3_aa: ASSGTDPLYNEQF

clone_size: NA
v_call: TRBV12-5
cdr3_aa: ASGLGQGGTEAF

clone_size: few
v_call: TRBV7-2
cdr3_aa: ASSLARERYGYT

clone_size: NA
v_call: TRBV5-1
cdr3_aa: ASSQTGGGLTEAF

clone_size: NA
v_call: TRBV14
cdr3_aa: ASSQRAFGTGTYEQY

clone_size: NA
v_call: TRBV19
cdr3_aa: ASRTSGGANEQF

clone_size: NA
v_call: TRBV5-8
cdr3_aa: ASSFSERDRGH

clone_size: few
v_call: TRBV18
cdr3_aa: ASSPAQGSSAEAF

clone_size: NA
v_call: TRBV2
cdr3_aa: ASSRDTNEKLF